Each of the 22 T cell receptor beta chains below was sequenced from the same sample in a study of CD8 T cells in Susac syndrome. An input of about 0.5 to 1 ug of RNA was subjected to reverse transcription using random hexamers. TCRdb ran MiXCR on the immunoSEQ multiplex PCR reads and lists one entry per CDR3 protein. The data show roughly 150,000 distinct CDR3 sequences, with around 93% seen just once and around 0.13% held by the top ten. Sequencing used CD4+ T cells from PBMCs. These receptors originate from a human donor in good health.

The CDR3 coding sequence is TGTGCCAGCAGGACTAGCGGGGGCACAGATACGCAGTATTTT. Translated: CASRTSGGTDTQYF. The chain links TRBV2 to TRBJ2-3, with 11 bases aligning to TRBD2. Germline lookup yields CDR1 SNHLY and CDR2 FYNNEI. J was trimmed by 1 base and V by 6 bases; bases with no gene match: 0. The CDR3 spans 14 residues.

The rearrangement links TRBV20-1 to TRBJ2-5, with no clear D. The germline V gene has CDR1 DFQATT and CDR2 SNEGSKA (reference sequence). V lost 5 bases to trimming and J lost 5 bases, with 12 bases between them. This CDR3 region has 12 residues. The chain's CDR3 is CSAAQMGETQYF. DNA of the CDR3: TGCAGTGCTGCACAGATGGGGGAGACCCAGTACTTC.

The chain recombines TRBV29-1 with TRBJ2-7, with no clear D. Trimming pared 6 bases from V and 2 bases from J, leaving 11 bases between. The V gene's germline CDR1 is SQVTM and CDR2 ANQGSEA. The CDR3 totals 12 residues. The CDR3, as DNA: TGCAGCGTATCCCGAGTACCCTACGAGCAGTACTTC. Amino acid sequence: CSVSRVPYEQYF.

This chain uses TRBV11-2 with TRBJ2-1, with D perhaps TRBD1 (6 bases). CDR1 SGHAT and CDR2 FQNNGV come from the germline V gene. This CDR3 is built from 14 residues. V lost 1 base and J 6 bases, leaving 10 bases between the germline ends. The CDR3 DNA follows: TGTGCCAGCAGCTTAGCTACAGGGCCCAATGAGCAGTTCTTC. Residues: CASSLATGPNEQFF.

This clonotype was detected once. CDR3 nucleotides: TGTGCCAGCAGTGGGAGGGGATCCTATAATTCACCCCTCCACTTT. It yields the protein CASSGRGSYNSPLHF. The chain combines TRBV12-3 or TRBV12-4 with TRBJ1-6; tentatively, D is TRBD1 (5 bases). CDR3 size: 15 residues. The V end lost 5 bases, the J end lost 1 base, and 9 bases lay between the germline ends.

The chain joins TRBV6-1 to TRBJ2-2; no definite D call. Trimming took 3 bases from V and 2 from J, leaving 4 bases between them. Germline V CDR1 and CDR2: MNHNS, SASEGT. The CDR3 has 13 amino acids. The CDR3, as DNA: TGTGCCAGCAGTGATCGAAACACCGGGGAGCTGTTTTTT. Translating gives CASSDRNTGELFF.

The chain links TRBV7-9 to TRBJ2-3; 8 nucleotides line up with TRBD2. J gave up 6 bases and V 3 bases, and 8 bases lay outside the gene matches. The CDR3 has 15 amino acids. The germline V gene encodes CDR1 SEHNR and CDR2 FQNEAQ (reference sequence). The CDR3 nucleotides are TGTGCCAGCAGCTTCCTAAGCGGGGGATCGGATACGCAGTATTTT. Encoded protein: CASSFLSGGSDTQYF. Full variable domain (outside the CDR3, taken from reference TRBV7-9 and TRBJ2-3): DTGVSQNPRHKITKRGQNVTFRCDPISEHNRLYWYRQTLGQGPEFLTYFQNEAQLEKSRLLSDRFSAERPKGSFSTLEIQRTEQGDSAMYLCASSFLSGGSDTQYFGPGTRLTVL.

The chain employs TRBV28 and TRBJ2-4, with D perhaps matching TRBD2 (6 bases). Trimming left V 3 bases short and J 1 base short, with 10 bases between. The CDR3 is 15 residues long. Germline CDR1 reads MDHEN; CDR2 reads SYDVKM. The CDR3 sequence: CASSLGGPAKNIQYF. Written as DNA, the CDR3 is TGTGCCAGCAGTTTGGGGGGACCGGCCAAAAACATTCAGTACTTC. The variable domain in full, with the rest retrieved from reference TRBV28 and TRBJ2-4, is DVKVTQSSRYLVKRTGEKVFLECVQDMDHENMFWYRQDPGLGLRLIYFSYDVKMKEKGDIPEGYSVSREKKERFSLILESASTNQTSMYLCASSLGGPAKNIQYFGAGTRLSVL.

J is TRBJ2-7 and V is TRBV2; maybe TRBD1 (5 bases). The CDR3 has 15 amino acids. The germline V gene encodes CDR1 SNHLY and CDR2 FYNNEI. The germline V and J ends were trimmed by 3 bases and 6 bases, with 18 bases remaining between them. CDR3 in amino acids: CASSEMTQGGSEQYF. In DNA form, the CDR3 reads TGTGCCAGCAGTGAGATGACGCAGGGTGGGTCCGAGCAGTACTTC.

The genes are TRBV12-3 or TRBV12-4 and TRBJ2-5; D is undetermined. Trimming pared 8 bases from V and 4 bases from J, leaving 11 bases between. The CDR3 consists of 12 residues. The CDR3 region is CASARPSETQYF. CDR3 bases: TGTGCCAGCGCGCGCCCTTCAGAGACCCAGTACTTC.

CDR3 nucleotide sequence: TGCGCCAGCAGTCCCGCAGCTCCGACAAGAATGAACACCGGGGAGCTGTTTTTT. This sequence encodes CASSPAAPTRMNTGELFF. The chain carries TRBV4-1 and TRBJ2-2, with D unclear. Trimming pared 6 bases from V and 1 base from J, leaving 21 bases between. The V gene's germline CDR1 is MGHRA and CDR2 YSYEKL. CDR3 size: 18 residues.

The J gene is TRBJ2-1, the V gene TRBV5-1, with TRBD1 identical over 8 bases. The junction had 12 bases not matched to a gene; V was cut back by 1 base and J by 9 bases. This CDR3 contains 16 residues. Germline-derived CDR1 and CDR2 are SGHRS and YFSETQ. CDR3 DNA sequence: TGCGCCAGCAGCTTGAGGTGGACAGGGAATTTGGCTGAGCAGTTCTTC. Protein: CASSLRWTGNLAEQFF.

This chain connects TRBV10-3 to TRBJ1-1; D unclear. CDR3 length equals 15 residues. Germline-derived CDR1 and CDR2 are ENHRY and SYGVKD. The V end was cut by 4 bases, the J end by 1 base, with 13 bases between. CDR3 in amino acids: CAISGSILANTEAFF. CDR3 in DNA: TGTGCCATCAGTGGGTCGATATTGGCGAACACTGAAGCTTTCTTT.

The chain uses TRBV30 and TRBJ2-7; no clear D gene. V shed 0 bases and J shed 5 bases, with 5 bases lying between them. This CDR3 is 11 amino acids long. CDR1 and CDR2 (germline): GTSNPN, SVGIG (reference sequence). The CDR3 is CAWSVSHEQYF. CDR3 coding DNA: TGTGCCTGGAGTGTAAGCCACGAGCAGTACTTC.

The V gene is TRBV6-5, the J gene TRBJ1-1; weak D call: TRBD1 (6 bases). Germline loops: CDR1 MNHEY, CDR2 SVGAGI. This CDR3 comprises 13 residues. V shed 6 bases and J shed 1 base, with 9 bases lying between them. CDR3 coding DNA: TGTGCCAGCAGCAAGGGGGAGAACACTGAAGCTTTCTTT. Protein product: CASSKGENTEAFF.

This chain links TRBV12-3 or TRBV12-4 with TRBJ2-3, with 8 bases that match TRBD2. The CDR3 runs 16 residues. V shed 3 bases, J shed 4 bases, and the junction held 9 bases outside the gene matches. CDR3 loop: CASSLNPGGSSDTQYF. The CDR3 coding sequence is TGTGCCAGCAGTTTGAATCCGGGGGGGAGTTCAGATACGCAGTATTTT.

This chain uses TRBV2 with TRBJ2-1; D is perhaps TRBD2 (6 bases). CDR3 length: 12 residues. The germline CDR1 and CDR2 sequences are SNHLY and FYNNEI. The V gene lost 5 bases and the J gene lost 9 bases, with 11 bases spanning the gap. The CDR3 DNA follows: TGTGCCAGCAGTCGGGAGTTAGGTGAGCAGTTCTTC. Residues: CASSRELGEQFF.

J is TRBJ1-1 and V is TRBV5-6, with D perhaps TRBD1 (5 bases). V lost 2 bases and J lost 8, with 13 bases in between. The germline CDR1 and CDR2 sequences are SGHDT and YYEEEE. The CDR3 is 13 amino acids. The CDR3 sequence: CASSFYRGTEAFF. Here the CDR3 DNA reads TGTGCCAGCAGCTTTTATCGGGGGACCGAAGCTTTCTTT.

The sample holds one count of this clonotype. This chain joins TRBV4-2 and TRBJ2-2; no clear D. Germline V gene data show CDR1 as LGHNA and CDR2 as YNFKEQ. The CDR3 runs to 17 residues. V was trimmed by 0 bases and J by 2 bases, leaving 13 bases between them. The CDR3 DNA reads as TGTGCCAGCAGCCAAGAACTTGTAGGGTATAACACCGGGGAGCTGTTTTTT. Protein: CASSQELVGYNTGELFF.

The chain has TRBV3-1 and TRBJ2-6; the D is unclear. V was clipped by 0 bases and J by 4 bases, with 4 bases between them. Germline values: CDR1 LGHDT, CDR2 YNNKEL (reference sequence). This CDR3 spans 14 amino acids. CDR3 sequence: CASSQEGGANVLTF. The DNA of the CDR3 is TGTGCCAGCAGCCAAGAGGGCGGGGCCAACGTCCTGACTTTC.

This sequence joins TRBV7-2 and TRBJ2-7, with D perhaps given as TRBD1 or TRBD2 (5 bases each). Germline-derived CDR1 and CDR2 are SGHTA and FQGNSA. Trimming took off 5 bases at V and 3 bases at J, with 14 bases between the two ends. The CDR3 loop spans 14 amino acids. CDR3 residues: CASSMGRSDYEQYF. As DNA, the CDR3 is TGTGCCAGCAGCATGGGACGGAGCGACTACGAGCAGTACTTC.

The chain uses TRBV30 and TRBJ1-2; D uncertain. The CDR3 consists of 12 residues. The V gene lost 0 bases and the J gene lost 3 bases, with 5 bases spanning the gap. Germline loops: CDR1 GTSNPN, CDR2 SVGIG (reference sequence). The CDR3 reads CAWSVTDYGYTF. Written as DNA, the CDR3 is TGTGCCTGGAGTGTAACGGACTATGGCTACACCTTC.